This T cell receptor (beta chain) originates from a study of cytomegalovirus exposure and HLA in healthy donors. Those who donated were healthy bone marrow donors. Findings and caveats of the study: Clonal expansion was found to be greater in HLA-associated TCR beta chains than in equally common others in a later analysis. Roughly 170 TCR beta chains were listed as cytomegalovirus-associated.

A multiplex PCR was run with 60 Vbeta primers and 13 Jbeta primers. Only in-frame clones appear in the TCRdb table, and some are missing; sequencing was by immunoSEQ multiplex PCR. The sample has roughly 190,000 clones; 81% are singletons. As for this clone: Its specificity is unknown.

The sample comprised PBMCs. The receptor comes from a man in his fifties in good health and CMV-seronegative.

The CDR3 protein is CASSLVTGDEKLFF. DNA of the CDR3: TGTGCCAGCAGCTTAGTTACGGGGGATGAAAAACTGTTTTTT. This chain joins TRBV7-9 and TRBJ1-4; D may be TRBD1 (5 bases). V was cut by 1 base and J by 6 bases, with 9 bases left in between. Germline assignment: CDR1 SEHNR and CDR2 FQNEAQ (reference sequence). This CDR3 has 14 amino acids. Supplemented by reference TRBV7-9 and TRBJ1-4, the full variable domain reads DTGVSQNPRHKITKRGQNVTFRCDPISEHNRLYWYRQTLGQGPEFLTYFQNEAQLEKSRLLSDRFSAERPKGSFSTLEIQRTEQGDSAMYLCASSLVTGDEKLFFGSGTQLSVL.